This T cell receptor beta chain stems from a study of monozygotic twins with inflammatory bowel disease (dated by TCRdb to between 2018 and 2021). With regard to the full study: A total of about 28 monozygotic twin pairs were included in the full study, comprising nine German pairs (four IBD-concordant, five IBD-discordant) and 19 IBD-discordant Danish pairs. Within discordant pairs, disease-associated traits were sought mainly by comparing IBD patients with their genetically identical healthy co-twins. Each individual had, on average, about 151 000 unique TCRalpha sequences and 181 000 unique TCRbeta sequences available for analysis. Results and caveats for the whole study, not just this receptor: Compared with healthy twins, IBD patients had fewer clonotypes in common with other individuals, a difference most pronounced in patients showing signs of disease activity. Different T cell subtypes could not be distinguished in the analysis. No single strong signal or clonotype linked to IBD turned up in the results, so the idea that one exists was not supported. Because patients were on differing immunosuppressive treatments, the repertoires may have picked up extra background noise and inter-individual variability. A decrease in TCRbeta repertoire diversity, as measured by inverse Simpson index, was observed in IBD patients compared with their healthy co-twins. Repertoire similarity did not differ between concordant and discordant twins, which could be due to limited statistical power.

From the germline V gene, CDR1 is MDHEN and CDR2 is SYDVKM. Measured from the cysteine to the phenylalanine, the CDR3 is 13 residues long. The nucleotide record is missing. From each donor, a roughly 2.6 ml peripheral blood sample was collected into PAXgene tubes and stored at -80 degrees C. Without T cell sorting, total RNA was isolated from whole blood using the PAXgene blood miRNA kit on an automated QIAcube. Peripheral blood from monozygotic twin pairs, either concordant or discordant for inflammatory bowel disease, underwent deep TCRalpha and TCRbeta repertoire profiling that used unique molecular barcoding. Smoking habits were recorded for all twin pairs, with individuals classified as current, former or never smokers. The library relied on 5' RACE. The input for every TCR library was roughly 3,200 ng of total RNA. cDNA was synthesized with SMARTScribe reverse transcriptase in eight separate reactions per sample. Unique molecular identifiers containing a 6-nucleotide sample barcode were introduced through template switching during cDNA synthesis. TCRalpha and TCRbeta cDNA was amplified by two nested PCRs of roughly 15 and 9 cycles, with bead purification after each PCR. Before amplification, the cDNA was treated with uracil DNA-glycosylase and purified using the QIAquick PCR purification kit. The second PCR was the step at which Illumina TruSeq-compatible adapters and sample-specific barcodes were added. TapeStation and Qubit were used to check library quality and concentration, and 4 to 6 ng of each library was pooled. Sequencing of pooled libraries was carried out on an Illumina HiSeq2500 single-index Rapid Run using 2 x 100 bp reads and custom sequencing primers. The study's own analysis went as follows. PCR and sequencing errors were corrected by UMI-based consensus assembly using MiGEC version 1.2.6. V(D)J alignment, clonotype assembly and CDR3 extraction were performed with MiXCR version 2.1.1. Gene usage, clonotype sharing and MAIT/NKT TCR abundance were normalised by analysing the top 1000, 10 000 and 20 000 clonotypes per sample. After downsampling to 27 000 UMIs, diversity was calculated as the inverse Simpson index using the vegan R package. Paired Mann-Whitney U tests were applied to discordant twin pairs, with Benjamini-Hochberg correction for multiple testing. TCRdb reprocessed the reads and assigns one entry to each CDR3 protein sequence, leaving out DNA. The authors' filters were not applied to this entry. This sample's table contains 400,000 to 500,000 distinct CDR3 sequences. The biggest ten clones account for roughly 2.5% of the sample.

Note on this clonotype: Which antigen it targets is not known.

The rearrangement joined TRBV28 to TRBJ1-5; TCRdb lists TRBD1, though no DNA is available to test this call. The sequencing input was blood. This receptor was obtained from a human donor with ulcerative colitis or Crohn's disease, or a healthy co-twin of an affected twin (not recorded which). The CDR3 region reads CASSFPPTQPQHF.